These 20 T cell receptor beta chains came from one sample sequenced in a study of Graves' ophthalmopathy and Graves' hyperthyroidism. RNA transcripts served as template for amplifying TCR beta CDR3 sequences. The first round was an RT-PCR with HTBI primers, and the second round was a multiplex PCR. TCRdb re-derived calls from the multiplex PCR reads in MiXCR, one entry per CDR3 protein. The sample shows some 240,000 distinct CDR3 sequences, around 50% of them seen only once. Source material: peripheral blood. The source is an adult man with Graves' ophthalmopathy.

This clonotype was found a few times. This CDR3 is CASSPSWGSSYEQYF. The CDR3 nucleotides are TGTGCCAGCAGCCCCTCCTGGGGGAGCTCCTACGAGCAGTACTTC. V and J are TRBV7-9 and TRBJ2-7; D may match TRBD1 or TRBD2 (5 bases each). The CDR3 extends over 15 amino acids. CDR1 and CDR2 (germline): SEHNR, FQNEAQ (reference sequence). The ends were cut back, 5 bases at V and 0 bases at J, with 14 bases in the middle. Full variable domain (missing parts from reference TRBV7-9 and TRBJ2-7): DTGVSQNPRHKITKRGQNVTFRCDPISEHNRLYWYRQTLGQGPEFLTYFQNEAQLEKSRLLSDRFSAERPKGSFSTLEIQRTEQGDSAMYLCASSPSWGSSYEQYFGPGTRLTVT.

This clonotype was counted between two and nine times. The V gene is TRBV29-1, the J gene TRBJ2-2; D call uncertain. V was pared by 5 bases and J by 7 bases, with 17 bases between. The germline V gene encodes CDR1 SQVTM and CDR2 ANQGSEA. The CDR3 contains 14 residues. The DNA of the CDR3 is TGCAGCGTTAAACCGGGTCCGGACGGCGGGGAGCTGTTTTTT. Translating it yields CSVKPGPDGGELFF.

The V call is TRBV28, the J call TRBJ1-2; maybe TRBD1 (5 bases). Trimming stripped 5 bases from V and 4 bases from J, with 8 bases between. This CDR3 spans 12 amino acids. Germline assignment: CDR1 MDHEN and CDR2 SYDVKM. CDR3 sequence reads: CASSRGIYGYTF. The CDR3 DNA reads as TGTGCCAGCAGTCGGGGGATCTATGGCTACACCTTC.

This clonotype was counted only a few times. The chain uses TRBV28 and TRBJ1-1, with D unclear. CDR3 size: 11 residues. V lost 7 bases and J lost 7, with 10 bases in between. In germline, CDR1 is MDHEN, CDR2 SYDVKM. In nucleotides, the CDR3 is TGTGCCAGCACCCAACACTATGAAGCTTTCTTT. Translated: CASTQHYEAFF.

This chain uses TRBV4-2 with TRBJ1-1; D is possibly TRBD1 (5 bases). The germline V gene has CDR1 LGHNA and CDR2 YNFKEQ. The V and J ends lost 3 bases and 3 bases respectively, with 11 bases between them. The CDR3 runs 14 residues. CDR3 residues: CASSHLGGDTEAFF. The CDR3 nucleotides are TGTGCCAGCAGCCACCTCGGGGGTGACACTGAAGCTTTCTTT.

The chain has TRBV3-1 and TRBJ2-7, with D maybe TRBD1 (5 bases). The CDR3 is made up of 12 amino acids. Trimming cost V 2 bases and J 5 bases, with 7 bases left between them. CDR1 is LGHDT and CDR2 is YNNKEL in the germline V gene (reference sequence). CDR3 nucleotides: TGTGCCAGCAGCCAATCAGGGAACGAGCAGTACTTC. As protein: CASSQSGNEQYF.

V gene TRBV11-2 combines with J gene TRBJ1-5, with 8 bases aligning to TRBD1. The trim removed 1 base at V and 2 bases at J, leaving 4 bases unmatched. This CDR3 is 16 amino acids long. Germline lookup yields CDR1 SGHAT and CDR2 FQNNGV. The CDR3 here is CASSLGTGIGNQPQHF. The CDR3 bases are TGTGCCAGCAGCTTAGGGACAGGGATCGGCAATCAGCCCCAGCATTTT.

This clonotype came up a few times. V and J are TRBV24-1 and TRBJ2-2; D tentatively fits TRBD1 or TRBD2 (6 bases each). The CDR3 runs to 18 residues. Trimming pared 1 base from V and 2 bases from J, leaving 16 bases between. Per the germline V gene, CDR1 is KGHDR and CDR2 is SFDVKD. CDR3 residues: CATSDLGGPPFNTGELFF. The CDR3 DNA reads as TGTGCCACCAGTGATTTAGGGGGGCCACCCTTCAACACCGGGGAGCTGTTTTTT.

The V gene is TRBV7-2, the J gene TRBJ2-2; D unclear. Germline assignment: CDR1 SGHTA and CDR2 FQGNSA. This CDR3 region has 12 residues. V was shortened by 5 bases and J by 7 bases, with 8 bases between the two germline ends. The CDR3 DNA reads as TGTGCCAGCAGCCCCTATATCGGGGAGCTGTTTTTT. Protein: CASSPYIGELFF.

J is TRBJ2-7 and V is TRBV29-1, with D tentatively TRBD1 (5 bases). This CDR3 spans 13 amino acids. The germline V gene has CDR1 SQVTM and CDR2 ANQGSEA. V lost 5 bases and J 6 bases, leaving 17 bases between the germline ends. CDR3 coding DNA: TGCAGCGTTAAAGGGGCGCGTTGGAGCGAGCAGTACTTC. Amino acids: CSVKGARWSEQYF.

This clonotype was detected ten times or more. The chain is built from TRBV7-3 and TRBJ2-2; 11 bases are shared with TRBD2. V lost 0 bases and J lost 4; bases outside the gene matches: 7. This CDR3 spans 18 amino acids. CDR1 SGHTA and CDR2 FQGTGA come from the germline V gene. DNA of the CDR3: TGTGCCAGCAGCTTAACCCCCCTAGCGGGGGGTGGCACCGGGGAGCTGTTTTTT. Translating it yields CASSLTPLAGGGTGELFF. The full variable domain, in which reference TRBV7-3 and TRBJ2-2 provide the parts outside the CDR3, is GAGVSQTPSNKVTEKGKYVELRCDPISGHTALYWYRQSLGQGPEFLIYFQGTGAADDSGLPNDRFFAVRPEGSVSTLKIQRTERGDSAVYLCASSLTPLAGGGTGELFFGEGSRLTVL.

There are a few counts of this clonotype. The chain is built from TRBV10-2 and TRBJ2-7, with 12 bases lining up with TRBD2. The CDR3 is 16 amino acids. Germline V lookup: CDR1 WSHSY, CDR2 SAAADI. V lost 4 bases and J lost 7; bases outside the gene matches: 11. The CDR3 DNA is TGCGCCAGCAGTGGGCCGGGACTAGCGGGTACGGGGGAGCAGTACTTC. This encodes CASSGPGLAGTGEQYF.

A single count supports this clonotype. The V call is TRBV5-4, the J call TRBJ2-7, with 10 bases matching TRBD2. The CDR3 is 14 amino acids. Trimming removed 4 bases from V and 7 bases from J; junction bases left unmatched: 8. Per the germline V gene, CDR1 is SGHNT and CDR2 is YYREEE (reference sequence). CDR3: CASSAPSGSGEQYF. The CDR3 DNA is TGTGCCAGCAGCGCCCCTAGCGGGAGCGGTGAGCAGTACTTC.

There are many counts of this clonotype. The V and J genes are TRBV25-1 and TRBJ1-6; D uncertain. The V and J ends lost 1 base and 7 bases respectively, with 14 bases between them. The CDR3 is 16 residues long. The germline V gene encodes CDR1 MGHDK and CDR2 SYGVNS. CDR3 in DNA: TGTGCCAGCAGTGAATTAGATCTTATGGTCAATTCACCCCTCCACTTT. This codes for CASSELDLMVNSPLHF.

Only a few counts were recorded for this clonotype. The CDR3 here is CAISEGWGVQETQYF. CDR3 DNA: TGTGCCATCAGTGAAGGATGGGGGGTCCAAGAGACCCAGTACTTC. J is TRBJ2-5 and V is TRBV10-3, with a tentative D call TRBD2 (6 bases). Trimming took off 3 bases at V and 1 base at J, with 12 bases between the two ends. The CDR3 is made up of 15 amino acids. Looked up from germline, CDR1 is ENHRY and CDR2 is SYGVKD.

This rearrangement joins TRBV7-2 to TRBJ2-7; D is unresolved. The CDR3 is 14 amino acids. CDR1 is SGHTA and CDR2 is FQGNSA in the germline V gene. V was trimmed by 3 bases and J by 7 bases, leaving 16 bases between them. DNA of the CDR3: TGTGCCAGCAGCTTCAGACTGCAATGGGCGGAGCAGTACTTC. Its protein is CASSFRLQWAEQYF.

With respect to this clonotype: The conserved phenylalanine or tryptophan is not found at the CDR3 terminus, so this likely reflects a read error. This rearrangement joins TRBV5-1 to TRBJ2-7; 7 bases fit TRBD1. The CDR3 runs 15 residues. V lost 2 bases, J lost 2 bases, and 7 bases stayed unmatched. Germline V gene data show CDR1 as SGHRS and CDR2 as YFSETQ. CDR3 nucleotide sequence: TGCGCCAGCAGCTTTGGGGACAGAAAGACCTACGAGCAGTACCTC. As protein: CASSFGDRKTYEQYL.

The table lists this clonotype with a few counts. The chain carries TRBV20-1 and TRBJ2-7; D gene uncertain. This CDR3 region has 15 residues. The V end was cut by 0 bases, the J end by 2 bases, with 14 bases between. Germline V gives CDR1 DFQATT, CDR2 SNEGSKA (reference sequence). CDR3: CSARDGDSPTYEQYF. As DNA, the CDR3 is TGCAGTGCTAGAGATGGAGACTCCCCGACCTACGAGCAGTACTTC.

The V and J genes are TRBV7-2 and TRBJ1-4; D ambiguous. The CDR3 is made up of 13 amino acids. The germline gives CDR1 SGHTA, CDR2 FQGNSA. Trimming left V 2 bases short and J 8 bases short, with 9 bases between. CDR3 coding DNA: TGTGCCAGCAGCTTAAATACCGCGGAAAAACTGTTTTTT. Protein product: CASSLNTAEKLFF.

CDR3 nucleotides: TGTGCCAGCAGCGCCGGGACAGGGGAGACCCAGTACTTC. It is translated as CASSAGTGETQYF. The V call is TRBV19, the J call TRBJ2-5; 9 positions match TRBD1. CDR1 and CDR2 (germline): LNHDA, SQIVND (reference sequence). With V trimmed by 9 bases and J by 5 bases, 7 bases remained unmatched. This CDR3 spans 13 amino acids.